This is a list of T cell receptor beta chains from one sample in a study of blood T cell repertoires in COVID-19. Profiled with immunoSEQ multiplex PCR; TCRdb holds only in-frame clones, not every one. The table records under 250,000 clones, more than 65% of them present only once. Source material: peripheral blood. These receptors all stem from a woman older than 75 with acute or convalescent COVID-19. Both conserved end residues are part of each CDR3. A D gene is named only where the DNA matches it firmly. Clone size is stated in some rows and not others, as once, few, many or a class when expanded.

TRBJ1-6 | TRBV10-3 | . | . | TGTGCCATCAGTGAGCAGGGGCGGGTTAATTCACCCCTCCACTTT | CAISEQGRVNSPLHF
TRBJ1-5 | TRBV7-3 | . | . | TGTGCCAGCAGCCAAGGAAGATGGACGCCGAGGGAGCCCCAGCATTTT | CASSQGRWTPREPQHF
TRBJ1-1 | TRBV28 | . | . | TGTGCCAGCAGTTTGGGGGGAGATTTAACTGAAGCTTTCTTT | CASSLGGDLTEAFF
TRBJ2-5 | TRBV19 | once | TRBD2 | TGTGCCAGTAGGAAGACTAGCGGGGTTAGGGAGACCCAGTACTTC | CASRKTSGVRETQYF
TRBJ2-7 | TRBV20-1 | . | . | TGCAGTGCCCTTCGGGGCTACGAGCAGTACTTC | CSALRGYEQYF
TRBJ2-3 | TRBV12-5 | . | TRBD2 | TGTGCTAGTGGTTTGCAGCGGGGGACCACAGATACGCAGTATTTT | CASGLQRGTTDTQYF
TRBJ2-5 | TRBV9 | . | TRBD2 | TGTGCCAGCAGCCCCCGTAGCGGGGCGGAGACCCAGTACTTC | CASSPRSGAETQYF
TRBJ1-1 | TRBV19 | . | TRBD1 | TGTGCCAGTAAAAAACGGGACAGGGCAACTGAAGCTTTCTTT | CASKKRDRATEAFF
TRBJ2-3 | TRBV7-3 | . | TRBD2 | TGTGCCAGCAGCCCGGGACTAGTCACAGATACGCAGTATTTT | CASSPGLVTDTQYF
TRBJ2-2 | TRBV9 | . | TRBD2 | TGTGCCAGCAGCGTTGGACTAGCGGGGGTTAACACCGGGGAGCTGTTTTTT | CASSVGLAGVNTGELFF
TRBJ2-1 | TRBV19 | . | TRBD2 | TGTGCCAGTAGTTGGGTCGGGGAGGGGCCCTACAATGAGCAGTTCTTC | CASSWVGEGPYNEQFF
TRBJ1-2 | TRBV3-1/TRBV3-2 | once | . | TGTGCCAGCAGCCGCCAGGGTTCCTATGGCTACACCTTC | CASSRQGSYGYTF
TRBJ1-1 | TRBV19 | . | . | TGTGCCAGTAAGTTTACAGGGAGTATGAACACTGAAGCTTTCTTT | CASKFTGSMNTEAFF
TRBJ2-3 | TRBV5-8 | few | TRBD2 | TGTGCCAGCAGGCGGGGGGTCTCGACCCCTACGCAGTATTTT | CASRRGVSTPTQYF
TRBJ1-2 | TRBV19 | . | TRBD1 | TGTGCCAGTAGTATTCCTGGGACAGGACTCTATGGCTACACCTTC | CASSIPGTGLYGYTF
TRBJ1-2 | TRBV10-3 | . | . | TGTGCCATCAGTGCTGGGAGGGCGTTGCAGAATGGCTACACCTTC | CAISAGRALQNGYTF
TRBJ2-5 | TRBV6-6 | few | TRBD1 | TGTGCCAGCAGTCCTTGGACAGGGTTCGCGACCCAGTACTTC | CASSPWTGFATQYF
TRBJ1-1 | TRBV4-3 | . | TRBD1 | TGCGCCAGCAGCCGCCAGGGACAGGGGAACACTGAAGCTTTCTTT | CASSRQGQGNTEAFF
TRBJ1-6 | TRBV19 | . | . | TGTGCCAGTAGTATAGATCGTTCACCCCTCCACTTT | CASSIDRSPLHF
TRBJ1-6 | TRBV27 | . | . | TGTGCCAGCAGTTTCGGGAGTACAGACTATAATTCACCCCTCCACTTT | CASSFGSTDYNSPLHF
TRBJ2-7 | TRBV19 | . | TRBD1 | TGTGCCAGTAGTCCTTACAGGGGGAATTCCTACGAGCAGTACTTC | CASSPYRGNSYEQYF
TRBJ1-6 | TRBV6-2/TRBV6-3 | . | TRBD1 | TGTGCCAGCAGCCTGACAGGGTCCGCTTCACCCCTCCACTTT | CASSLTGSASPLHF
TRBJ1-5 | TRBV19 | . | . | TGTGCCAGTAGTATCCCGGCGGGATATCAGCCCCAGCATTTT | CASSIPAGYQPQHF
TRBJ1-2 | TRBV7-3 | . | TRBD1 | TGTGCCAGCAGCTCGACAGGGCTCTTTGGCTACACCTTC | CASSSTGLFGYTF
TRBJ2-2 | TRBV7-2 | few | . | TGTGCCAGCAGCTTAGACTTCGCCACCGGGGAGCTGTTTTTT | CASSLDFATGELFF
TRBJ2-3 | TRBV7-2 | . | TRBD1 | TGTGCCAGCAGCTGGAACCCGGGACAGGGTCCGGATACGCAGTATTTT | CASSWNPGQGPDTQYF
TRBJ2-7 | TRBV20-1 | once | . | TGCAGTGCTAGTTTCAGGGGAGCCTACGAGCAGTACTTC | CSASFRGAYEQYF
TRBJ2-5 | TRBV7-8 | . | . | TGTGCCAGCAGCTTAGGCTGGAGGGAGACCCAGTACTTC | CASSLGWRETQYF
TRBJ1-1 | TRBV9 | few | TRBD1 | TGTGCCAGCAGCGTACTTCAGGGGGTGAACACTGAAGCTTTCTTT | CASSVLQGVNTEAFF
TRBJ1-4 | TRBV24-1 | . | . | TGTGCCACCAGTGCGCGGGGCGCGGGGGAAAAACTGTTTTTT | CATSARGAGEKLFF
TRBJ2-5 | TRBV19 | . | TRBD1 | TGTGCCAGTAGTGGGACAGGGGTCCAAGAGACCCAGTACTTC | CASSGTGVQETQYF
TRBJ2-3 | TRBV15 | . | . | TGTGCCACCAATGCGGCCAGGGAAACAGATACGCAGTATTTT | CATNAARETDTQYF
TRBJ1-1 | TRBV2 | . | . | TGTGCCAGCTCGTCCGGGGGGTCGGCCACTGAAGCTTTCTTT | CASSSGGSATEAFF
TRBJ1-2 | TRBV14 | . | TRBD1 | TGTGCCAGCAGCAGGGACAGGGAACACTATGGCTACACCTTC | CASSRDREHYGYTF
TRBJ1-4 | TRBV7-3 | . | TRBD1 | TGTGCCAGCAGCTTAACGAGCAGGGGGTCTAATGAAAAACTGTTTTTT | CASSLTSRGSNEKLFF
TRBJ2-7 | TRBV18 | . | TRBD2 | TGTGCCAGCTCACCAGGGACACTAGCGGGGGGGGCCGAGCAGTACTTC | CASSPGTLAGGAEQYF
TRBJ1-1 | TRBV5-4 | once | . | TGTGCCAGCAGAATGACAGTGAACACTGAAGCTTTCTTT | CASRMTVNTEAFF
TRBJ2-3 | TRBV3-1/TRBV3-2 | . | TRBD2 | TGTGCCAGCAGCCCCACCGGGACTAGCGCAGATACGCAGTATTTT | CASSPTGTSADTQYF
TRBJ1-2 | TRBV20-1 | . | TRBD1 | TGCAGTGCTAGTTTTCCCCGGACAGGGATCCGCGATGGCTACACCTTC | CSASFPRTGIRDGYTF
TRBJ2-1 | TRBV5-1 | . | . | TGCGCCAGCAGCTTGGGTCTCGGCAATGAGCAGTTCTTC | CASSLGLGNEQFF
TRBJ2-1 | TRBV4-1 | . | TRBD1 | TGCGCCAGCAGCCAAAGTTCCGGGACAGGGATTTACAATGAGCAGTTCTTC | CASSQSSGTGIYNEQFF
TRBJ2-5 | TRBV5-5 | few | . | TGTGCCAGCAGCCCGTCGGGGGACAGCGGAGAGACCCAGTACTTC | CASSPSGDSGETQYF